The subject of this entry is one TCR beta chain. These data belong to a study of regulatory T cells in long-lasting Graves disease. As to time point: newly diagnosed GD, antithyroid drugs for less than 3 months. RNA extracted from PBMCs served as the sequencing template. In this cohort, patients came from an endocrinology department located in Xi'an, China. Combining iRepertoire HTBI primers with Arm-PCR of CDR3 regions, the authors built TCR beta libraries. TCRdb recomputed calls from the multiplex PCR reads with MiXCR, one row per CDR3 protein. The repertoire holds roughly 380,000 distinct CDR3 sequences, about a sixth seen once, with 25% to 30% in the top ten. Per germline, CDR1 DFQATT and CDR2 SNEGSKA (reference sequence). Trimming stripped 3 bases from V and 1 base from J, with 7 bases between. The CDR3 is 13 amino acids. This sample was shared with a second study, whose subject was T cells in Graves' hyperthyroidism and ophthalmopathy.

This rearrangement joins TRBV20-1 to TRBJ1-5; a possible D gene is TRBD1 (5 bases). The source was peripheral blood mononuclear cells (PBMCs), collected at new diagnosis, from a patient treated with antithyroid drugs. The sequence was collected from a man aged 35 to 55 with Graves disease. As DNA, the CDR3 is TGCAGTGCTAGCAGGGAGAGCAATCAGCCCCAGCATTTT. Its translation is CSASRESNQPQHF.